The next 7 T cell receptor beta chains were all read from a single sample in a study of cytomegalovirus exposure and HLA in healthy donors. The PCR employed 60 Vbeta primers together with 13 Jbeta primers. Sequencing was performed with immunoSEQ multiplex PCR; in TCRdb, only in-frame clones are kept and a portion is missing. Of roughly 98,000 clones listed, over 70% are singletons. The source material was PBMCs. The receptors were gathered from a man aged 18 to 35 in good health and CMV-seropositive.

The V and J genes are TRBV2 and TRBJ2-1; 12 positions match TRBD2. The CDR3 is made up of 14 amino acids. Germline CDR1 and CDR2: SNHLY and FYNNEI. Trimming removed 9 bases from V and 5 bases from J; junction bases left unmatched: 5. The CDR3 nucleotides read TGTGCCAGTGAGACTAGCGGGGGTAACAATGAGCAGTTCTTC. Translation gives CASETSGGNNEQFF.

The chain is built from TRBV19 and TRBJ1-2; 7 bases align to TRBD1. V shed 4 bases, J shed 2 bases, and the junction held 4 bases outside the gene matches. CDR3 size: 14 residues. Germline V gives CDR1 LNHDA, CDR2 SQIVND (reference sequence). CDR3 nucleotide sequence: TGTGCCAGTAGTAAGGACAGGCTGAACTATGGCTACACCTTC. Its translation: CASSKDRLNYGYTF.

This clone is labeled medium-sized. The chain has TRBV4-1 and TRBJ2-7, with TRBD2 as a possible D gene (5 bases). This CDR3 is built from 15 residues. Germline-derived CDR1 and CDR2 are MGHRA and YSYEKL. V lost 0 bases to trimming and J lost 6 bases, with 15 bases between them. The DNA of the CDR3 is TGCGCCAGCAGCCAAGATCGGGGTCCCCCCCTCGAGCAGTACTTC. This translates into CASSQDRGPPLEQYF.

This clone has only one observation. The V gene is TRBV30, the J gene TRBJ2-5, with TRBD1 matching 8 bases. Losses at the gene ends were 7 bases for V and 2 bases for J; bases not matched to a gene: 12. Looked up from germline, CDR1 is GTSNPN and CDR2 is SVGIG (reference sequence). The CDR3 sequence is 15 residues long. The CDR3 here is CASRVGQARQETQYF. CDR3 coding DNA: TGTGCCTCCCGGGTGGGACAGGCGCGTCAAGAGACCCAGTACTTC.

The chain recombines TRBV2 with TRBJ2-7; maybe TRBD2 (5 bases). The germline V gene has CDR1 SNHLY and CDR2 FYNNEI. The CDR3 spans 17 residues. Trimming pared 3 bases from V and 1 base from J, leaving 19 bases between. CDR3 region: CASSDAADPTRSYEQYF. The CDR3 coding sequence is TGTGCCAGCAGTGATGCGGCGGACCCCACTAGGTCCTACGAGCAGTACTTC.

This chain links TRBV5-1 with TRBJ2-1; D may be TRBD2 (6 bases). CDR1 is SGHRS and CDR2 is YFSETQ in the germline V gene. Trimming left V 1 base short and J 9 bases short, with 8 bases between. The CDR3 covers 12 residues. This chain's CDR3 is CASSLMGGEQFF. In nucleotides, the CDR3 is TGCGCCAGCAGCTTGATGGGAGGTGAGCAGTTCTTC.

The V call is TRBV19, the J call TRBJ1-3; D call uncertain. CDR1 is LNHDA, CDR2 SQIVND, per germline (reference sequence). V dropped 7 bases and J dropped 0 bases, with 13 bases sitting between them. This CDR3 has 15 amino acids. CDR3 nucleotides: TGTGCCAGTAAGGCAGGTACTTCCTCTGGAAACACCATATATTTT. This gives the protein CASKAGTSSGNTIYF.